The T cell receptor beta chain described here comes from a study of shared clonotypes between healthy human individuals. Broader study findings: Only blood was sampled, and tissue TCR repertoires likely differ from blood ones.

Germline V gives CDR1 LGHNA, CDR2 YSLEER. With 0 bases clipped from V and 6 bases from J, the junction kept 10 bases outside the gene matches. This CDR3 has 17 residues. About this clone: What it binds is unknown.

About 30,000 T cell genomes, or approximately 290 ng DNA, went into replicate PCRs of unsorted PBMC. Methods used by the authors: Filtering differed, since immunoSEQ gave only junction sequences and no quality scores. Clones were sequenced by immunoSEQ multiplex PCR, and TCRdb holds only the in-frame ones, with some missing. The V and J calls and clone size were taken over from that table, and D and trimming were inferred from the DNA. This sample has a few hundred thousand clones, with just over 75% found just once. The sequence was obtained from a woman aged 40 to 50 in good health. Some clones in this sample may be carry-over from other donors' samples. The V gene is TRBV4-3, the J gene TRBJ2-1, with 8 bases that match TRBD2. The sequenced sample was PBMCs. CDR3: CASSQDLGAGVVNEQFF. The DNA for the CDR3 is TGCGCCAGCAGCCAAGATTTAGGAGCGGGAGTAGTCAATGAGCAGTTCTTC.